A single sample gave rise to the 9 T cell receptor beta chains below, sequenced in a study of blood T cell repertoires in COVID-19 (dated by TCRdb to between 2020 and 2021). Library preparation was by the immunoSEQ multiplex PCR assay. In TCRdb, the immuneACCESS table is reduced to in-frame sequences with V and J assigned. These tables do not hold every clone; where another copy was compared, an unresolved V gene accounts for under half, and the others remain unexplained. The sample table contains over 120,000 clones; only one count was recorded for 75% to 90% of them. Around 40% of the sample is in the top ten clones. The sequencing input was peripheral blood. The source is a man in his fifties or sixties who had recovered from COVID-19.

This rearrangement joins TRBV11-2 to TRBJ2-6; no firm D call. The CDR3 sequence is 12 residues long. Germline loops: CDR1 SGHAT, CDR2 FQNNGV. Trimming removed 7 bases from V and 3 bases from J, with 4 bases in between. The CDR3 loop is CASTLGANVLTF. CDR3 coding DNA: TGTGCCAGCACTCTTGGGGCCAACGTCCTGACTTTC.

The rearrangement uses TRBV30 and TRBJ1-2, with D possibly TRBD1 on 5 matching bases. Looked up from germline, CDR1 is GTSNPN and CDR2 is SVGIG (reference sequence). V lost 3 bases, J lost 7 bases, and 12 bases lay in between. CDR3 size: 12 residues. CDR3 amino acids: CAWRGVGGGYTF. CDR3 coding DNA: TGTGCCTGGAGGGGGGTGGGGGGTGGCTACACCTTC.

The chain employs TRBV6-5 and TRBJ2-5; the D is unclear. The CDR3 has 14 residues. The V end was cut by 7 bases, the J end by 4 bases, with 16 bases between. Looked up from germline, CDR1 is MNHEY and CDR2 is SVGAGI. The CDR3 nucleotides read TGTGCCAGCATCCCCCTAATTTTGAGAGAGACCCAGTACTTC. It yields the protein CASIPLILRETQYF.

This clone was seen once. This rearrangement joins TRBV21-1 to TRBJ1-2; TRBD1, the D gene given by the table, was not confirmed from the DNA. TRBV21-1 corresponds to a pseudogene. The CDR3 loop spans 19 amino acids. For the CDR3, the DNA is TGTGCCAGCAGCAAAGCTCGGGACAGGGGTAAATCGGAGGACTATGGCTACACCTTC. It yields the protein CASSKARDRGKSEDYGYTF.

Worth noting for this clone: Different DNA sequences within this sample yield the same CDR3. The V call is TRBV9, the J call TRBJ1-1; TRBD1 matches 7 bases. Germline lookup yields CDR1 SGDLS and CDR2 YYNGEE. Trimming cost V 0 bases and J 4 bases; bases outside gene matches: 3. The CDR3 runs to 14 residues. CDR3 loop: CASSVGQGGTEAFF. DNA of the CDR3: TGTGCCAGCAGCGTAGGACAGGGTGGCACTGAAGCTTTCTTT.

The V gene is TRBV19, the J gene TRBJ2-2, with 9 positions matching TRBD1. The CDR3 has 16 amino acids. Germline assignment: CDR1 LNHDA and CDR2 SQIVND (reference sequence). V lost 6 bases to trimming and J lost 7 bases; unmatched junction nucleotides: 12. The DNA of the CDR3 is TGTGCCAGTAGAAGATTCCCGGGACAGGGTGGCGGGGAGCTGTTTTTT. It encodes CASRRFPGQGGGELFF.

This chain links TRBV18 with TRBJ2-5, with 9 bases lining up with TRBD2. With 0 bases clipped from V and 3 bases from J, the junction kept 8 bases outside the gene matches. Germline loops: CDR1 KGHSH, CDR2 LQKENI. The CDR3 has 17 amino acids. In DNA, the CDR3 is TGTGCCAGCTCACCACCGGGGCTAGCGGGGCCCAAAGAGACCCAGTACTTC. It yields the protein CASSPPGLAGPKETQYF.

This chain uses TRBV11-2 with TRBJ2-2; 9 positions match TRBD1. J lost 6 bases, V lost 5 bases, and 10 bases had no gene match. Germline V gene sequence: CDR1 SGHAT, CDR2 FQNNGV. The CDR3 contains 16 residues. CDR3 DNA: TGTGCCAGCAGCCTGTATGGGGACAGGGAGGCCGGGGAGCTGTTTTTT. Translating gives CASSLYGDREAGELFF. Full variable domain (remainder filled in from reference TRBV11-2 and TRBJ2-2): EAGVAQSPRYKIIEKRQSVAFWCNPISGHATLYWYQQILGQGPKLLIQFQNNGVVDDSQLPKDRFSAERLKGVDSTLKIQPAKLEDSAVYLCASSLYGDREAGELFFGEGSRLTVL.

The gene calls are TRBV5-4 and TRBJ1-2, with 10 bases that match TRBD1. CDR1 is SGHNT, CDR2 YYREEE, per germline (reference sequence). This CDR3 contains 14 residues. V lost 6 bases, J lost 2 bases, and 4 bases stayed unmatched. The CDR3 nucleotides read TGTGCCAGCAACCCGGGACAGGGGAACTATGGCTACACCTTC. It yields the protein CASNPGQGNYGYTF.